This is a list of T cell receptor beta chains from one sample in a study of shared clonotypes between healthy human individuals. Measured with immunoSEQ multiplex PCR; TCRdb has only the in-frame clones, and not every one. The sample yields about 590,000 clones, 95% to 96% seen once. The sequenced material came from naive CD8+ T cells sorted from blood. The receptors here all came from a woman aged 25 to 45 in good health. Both conserved end residues are part of each CDR3. The D gene is left open where the match is weak.

v_call	d_call	j_call	cdr3_nt	cdr3_aa
TRBV9	TRBD1	TRBJ2-3	TGTGCCAGCAGCGTAGGTTCAGGGGGTGGAGGTACGCAGTATTTT	CASSVGSGGGGTQYF
TRBV11-3	NA	TRBJ2-1	TGTGCCAGCAGCTTAGGGACCAGACTTAACAATGAGCAGTTCTTC	CASSLGTRLNNEQFF
TRBV29-1	TRBD2	TRBJ2-7	TGCAGATCCCCACAGGCTAGCGGAACCTCGAGCTCCTACGAGCAGTACTTC	CRSPQASGTSSSYEQYF
TRBV27	NA	TRBJ2-1	TGTGCCAGCAGTTCTAACCTCAACAATGAGCAGTTCTTC	CASSSNLNNEQFF
TRBV23-1	TRBD1	TRBJ2-7	TGCGCCAGCACTCACCCGGGACAGGGTTACGAGCAGTACTTC	CASTHPGQGYEQYF
TRBV28	TRBD2	TRBJ2-7	TGTGCCAGCAGTTTCCCTCTAGCGGGAGACGTGTACGAGCAGTACTTC	CASSFPLAGDVYEQYF
TRBV29-1	NA	TRBJ2-7	TGCAGCGTTGCCCCCAACTCCTACGAGCAGTACTTC	CSVAPNSYEQYF
TRBV7-8	NA	TRBJ1-5	TGTGCCAGCAGCTTATTGTTTGCAGGGGTGGAGAGCAATCAGCCCCAGCATTTT	CASSLLFAGVESNQPQHF
TRBV15	TRBD2	TRBJ2-1	TGTGCCACCAGCATAGAACCCCGGACTAGCGGGAGTAATGAGCAGTTCTTC	CATSIEPRTSGSNEQFF
TRBV5-1	TRBD1	TRBJ1-2	TGCGCCAGCAGCTACCCAGGCCGGGACAGGGGTCGCTACACCTTC	CASSYPGRDRGRYTF
TRBV6-5	NA	TRBJ2-5	TGTGCCAGCAGTTACTCGACCGGGGCGCAAGAGACCCAGTACTTC	CASSYSTGAQETQYF
TRBV5-1	NA	TRBJ1-2	TGCGCCAGCAGCTTGGAAACGGCGTGGGTTGGCTACACCTTC	CASSLETAWVGYTF